This T cell receptor beta chain originates from a study of CD8 T cells in ankylosing spondylitis. Findings and caveats of the study: Some of these motif variants have turned up before, in reports on reactive arthritis synovial fluid and blood. A motif in TCR beta, a set of fewer than ten highly homologous variants, appeared characteristic of ankylosing spondylitis blood. Disease-linked clones proved CD8+ and comparatively uncommon in peripheral blood. Significant enrichment of disease-linked clones was reportedly seen in matched ankylosing spondylitis synovial fluid.

Preparation of TCR beta libraries was done by quantitative 5'-RACE with molecular barcodes. TCRdb reprocessed the 5' RACE reads with MiXCR, giving one entry per CDR3 protein. The data contain a few hundred thousand distinct CDR3 sequences, roughly a sixth of them singletons. Germline loops: CDR1 SGHTA, CDR2 FQGTGA. This CDR3 is built from 13 residues. Unmatched junction bases numbered 2, after V lost 5 bases and J lost 7 bases. Of note for this clonotype: Its matching antigen is unknown.

This clonotype originated in a male donor with ankylosing spondylitis. Sequenced sample: blood, either unsorted or a sorted T cell fraction (not recorded which). V usage is TRBV7-3 and J usage is TRBJ2-1; 10 nucleotides match TRBD1. DNA for the CDR3: TGTGCCAGCAGCACGGGACAGGGGAATGAGCAGTTCTTC. It yields the protein CASSTGQGNEQFF.